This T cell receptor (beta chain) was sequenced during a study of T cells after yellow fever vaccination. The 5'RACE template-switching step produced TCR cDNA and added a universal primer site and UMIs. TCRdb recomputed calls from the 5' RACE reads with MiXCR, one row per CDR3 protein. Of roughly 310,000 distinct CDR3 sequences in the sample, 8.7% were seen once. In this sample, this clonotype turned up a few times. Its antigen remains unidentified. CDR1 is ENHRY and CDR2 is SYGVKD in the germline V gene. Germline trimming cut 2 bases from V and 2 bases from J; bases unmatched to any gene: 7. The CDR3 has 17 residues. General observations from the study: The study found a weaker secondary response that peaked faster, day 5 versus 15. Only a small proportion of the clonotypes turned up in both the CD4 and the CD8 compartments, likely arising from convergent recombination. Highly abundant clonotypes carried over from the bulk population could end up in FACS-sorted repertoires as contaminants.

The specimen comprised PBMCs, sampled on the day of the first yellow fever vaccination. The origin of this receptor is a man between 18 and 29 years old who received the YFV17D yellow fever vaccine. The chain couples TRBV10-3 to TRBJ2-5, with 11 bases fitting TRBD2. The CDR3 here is CAISERYSGGAQETQYF. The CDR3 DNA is TGTGCCATCAGTGAGAGATATAGCGGGGGGGCACAAGAGACCCAGTACTTC.